This entry concerns a single TCR beta chain. Its binding antigen is unknown. The input lacks base qualities; no much larger clone sits a single base away. This entry is derived from a study of cytomegalovirus exposure and HLA in healthy donors (dated by TCRdb to 2016 to 2017). Context from the whole study: An earlier analysis of under 600 of the donors reported 276 Gb of sequence data and roughly 110 million unique TCR beta sequences from about 179 million T cells. An early release covering just under 650 HLA-typed donors comprised around 300 gigabases of sequencing data and tens of millions of unique TCR sequences. Among the roughly 390 genotyped donors, more than 70% belonged to the genetic ancestry cluster associated with self-reported Caucasian donors. The aim of the study was to test whether cataloging public T cell receptors could identify signatures of past pathogen exposure. The study used immunosequencing to profile the T cell repertoires of several hundred subjects and linked those repertoires to cytomegalovirus serostatus. Along with the roughly 610-subject first cohort, a separate validation cohort of 120 different subjects was used. High-throughput TCR immunosequencing, statistical association of individual TCRs with disease status, and machine learning were combined to predict cytomegalovirus infection status. A later analysis re-analyzed previously published TCR beta repertoires from approximately 670 donors and added high-resolution HLA genotyping to study TCR occurrence patterns. In the later analysis, no new phenotypic data were used to find candidate immune exposures; instead, reliance was placed on TCR beta sequences and their occurrence across donors. An earlier analysis of roughly 580 of the donors used high-throughput TCR beta sequencing to judge whether each TCR beta V gene segment behaved as functional or pseudogenic. Donor age, sex, ethnicity and CMV serostatus were compiled together with the repertoire data. A later genetic analysis took genome-wide SNP genotypes for about 60% of the roughly 670 donors and used that subset as a discovery cohort. Every repertoire in the discovery cohort had been generated on one and the same sequencing platform. Class I and class II HLA loci were covered by the typing at four-digit resolution. Typing coverage varied by locus: roughly 620-640 donors for A, B, C, DRB1 and DQB1; approximately 500 for DQA1; about 570 for DPA1; roughly 450 for DPB1. Roughly 5 DR-DQ haplotypes were handled as single units for association and clustering because linkage in the cohort was strong. Among roughly 370 genotyped donors of the cohort, an average of approximately 230,000 unique TCR beta nucleotide sequences were sequenced per donor, roughly 20% of them non-productive.

CDR1 and CDR2, per the germline V gene, are LGHNA and YSLEER. Trimming costs V 3 bases and J 5 bases, and their ends lie 16 bases apart. Including the terminal cysteine and phenylalanine, the CDR3 comprises 15 residues. Just the 45-base CDR3 DNA is kept, in frame starting at base 1. The cohort consisted of hundreds of healthy bone marrow donors. All cohort members were sampled while nominally healthy, although unrecorded immune exposures were likely present. The donor was CMV seronegative and belonged to the group of 350 or so seronegative cohort members. A peripheral blood sample was collected from each donor, and TCR beta sequencing was performed on peripheral blood mononuclear cells. The Qiagen DNeasy Blood Extraction Kit was used to extract genomic DNA from the blood cell samples. General findings and caveats noted by the study authors: Immune exposure information for the cohort was limited to CMV serostatus. The study listed 164 TCR beta chains as associated with cytomegalovirus. In a later analysis, several top co-occurrence clusters were reported to appear linked to parvovirus B19, influenza, CMV and Epstein-Barr virus. In both the original and validation cohorts, the classifier was reported to diagnose cytomegalovirus status with high specificity and sensitivity. According to the authors, the approach could potentially be generalized to other disease states and immunological phenotypes. In a later analysis, most CMV-associated TCR beta chains were found to appear HLA-restricted, with HLA associations seemingly driven largely by CMV exposure. Some IMGT-functional V segments, including TRBV6-2 and TRBV6-3, could not be told apart with the 87-base-pair reads, so those segments were excluded. In a later genetic analysis, a missense DCLRE1C variant was associated with V-gene and J-gene trimming of TCR beta chains, and the association was replicated in an independent cohort. A later analysis associated some 17,000 TCR beta sequences with specific HLA alleles at a false discovery rate of 0.05. Correlated functional status among segregating V segments might be attributable to linkage disequilibrium, but an unknown experimental factor could not be ruled out. Strong co-occurrence of HLA alleles, especially DR and DQ, made assigning TCR associations to individual alleles difficult. The cohort was sequenced for TCR beta chains only, and without alpha or paired-chain data the features that could be detected were limited. A further reported finding was that TCR beta sequences accurately predicted the HLA-A and HLA-B alleles for most subjects in the first cohort. Compared with the 666-donor mean, donors in an Asian-associated ancestry cluster had fewer N-insertions in productive TCRs, according to a later genetic analysis. Roughly uniform sequencing depth across donors was assumed in presence/absence analyses, although this assumption may not hold. Most TCR sequences were seen in very few donors, while some public TCRs were found in many individuals. Because counts were too low, seventeen rarely observed V segments, including chromosome 9 orphons, were excluded from the earlier analysis of several hundred of the donors. Because HLA typing was missing for some donors at each locus, association tests included only the typed subset. In an earlier analysis of around 600 of the donors, most TCR beta V segments appeared in productive rearrangements about 90% or about 30% of the time, broadly matching IMGT annotations. A few of the identified cytomegalovirus-associated TCR beta chains were confirmed in vitro to be specific for cytomegalovirus antigens. A later analysis found that HLA-associated TCR beta chains were more clonally expanded and had lower generation probabilities than equally common non-associated chains. In a later analysis, the rate of TCR association differed among HLA loci, with DRB1 alleles having the most associated TCRs and HLA-C alleles having the fewest. A cluster of highly shared sequence variants was judged likely to represent a technical artifact of the sequencing pipeline.

Library preparation used the immunoSEQ multiplex PCR assay. For the multiplex PCR, a mixture combining 60 forward primers for TCR Vbeta segments and 13 reverse primers for TCR Jbeta segments was used. A multiplex PCR assay on genomic DNA amplified the CDR3 region of rearranged TCR beta genes. Amplified TCR beta libraries were sequenced as 87-base-pair reads on the Illumina HiSeq System. Per the original workflow: A later analysis tallied around 87 million unique TCR beta chains across the 640 or so repertoires, and about 12 million of those chains were shared by two or more donors. Raw reads were error-corrected and collapsed into unique sequences with a nearest-neighbor algorithm that merged closely related sequences to remove PCR and sequencing errors. CDR3 sequences were aligned to IMGT reference sequences to assign V, D and J gene segments. For a sequence to be retained, at least a six-nucleotide match to both a V gene segment and a J gene segment was required. A rearrangement counted as productive if the CDR3 had no stop codons and remained in frame with V and J, and every other rearrangement counted as non-productive. Following IMGT convention, CDR3 was defined as the stretch from the second conserved V-encoded cysteine to the conserved J-encoded phenylalanine. The earlier analysis of some 580 of the donors excluded any sequence lacking an unambiguous match to a single V gene segment. In an earlier analysis of approximately 550 of the donors, V segments were called functional above 56.7% productive rearrangements and were called segregating when the between-donor standard deviation exceeded 5%. A statistical classification framework was developed to diagnose cytomegalovirus status using the catalog of TCR beta chain sequences. A later analysis assigned V and J genes by comparing TCR nucleotide sequences with IMGT/GENE-DB human TR gene sequences. The TCRdist pipeline was used in a later analysis to assign CDR3 sequences and most-parsimonious VDJ recombination scenarios. In a later analysis, each TCR beta chain was defined by its CDR3 amino acid sequence together with its V-gene family, and reads lacking a unique V-gene family were excluded. A later analysis removed several hundred highly shared, low-generation-probability nucleotide sequences to deal with suspected cross-contamination and a sequencing artifact. For each public chain, a later analysis derived a clonal expansion index from normalized ranks of inferred template counts within each repertoire. In a later analysis, generation probabilities were computed using a VDJ recombination model fitted to out-of-frame rearrangements, and the results were checked against IGoR. In a later analysis, hypergeometric tests were used to score TCR-TCR, TCR-HLA and TCR-CMV co-occurrence, with a repertoire-size bias correction applied to TCR pairs. In a later analysis, false discovery rates were estimated by permuting HLA or CMV assignments 20 times. In a later analysis, co-occurring TCRs were grouped with DBSCAN, and TCRdist sequence similarity was added when clustering was performed within HLA-allele-positive subsets. For co-occurrence clustering, repertoires with fewer than 30,000 or more than 120,000 public chains were excluded, along with roughly 5 repertoires with anomalous nucleotide sharing. Held by TCRdb, this immuneACCESS table contains in-frame sequences only and omits some clones. Under half of the omission traces to an unresolved V gene where checked; the cause of the rest is unknown. V, J and clone size are those of that table, while D and trimming were read from the DNA. The sample profile shows more than 80,000 clones; over 55% of them were found once. The ten largest clones add up to roughly 2.8% of the sample.

Specimen: PBMCs. This receptor chain uses TRBV4-3 and TRBJ1-2; the D gene is unclear. The source is a female donor in good health and CMV-seronegative. The CDR3 region reads CASSQSAAFLYGYTF. The DNA sequence is given as TGCGCCAGCAGCCAGAGTGCGGCGTTCCTTTATGGCTACACCTTC.